Each of the 30 T cell receptor beta chains below was sequenced from the same sample in a study of CD8+CD57+ T cells in acquired aplastic anemia. CDR3 and TCR beta VDJ profiling relied on a genomic DNA template. In TCRdb, the reads were re-called with MiXCR into one record per CDR3 protein. The table includes about 290,000 distinct CDR3 sequences, about three fifths detected once. Patients chosen for sequencing had shown CD8+CD57+ cell expansion by flow cytometry. What was sequenced was sorted CD4+, CD8+, or CD8+CD57+ T cells (not recorded which) from PBMCs. These receptors were obtained from a human donor with aplastic anemia.

The chain uses TRBV29-1 and TRBJ1-2; 7 bases line up with TRBD1. Germline V gene data show CDR1 as SQVTM and CDR2 as ANQGSEA. The CDR3 runs 13 residues. The V gene end was trimmed by 7 bases and the J gene end by 7 bases; junction bases not matched to a gene: 12. CDR3 amino acids: CSADSEQGIGYTF. In DNA form, the CDR3 reads TGCAGCGCTGACTCGGAACAGGGGATTGGCTACACCTTC.

The rearrangement links TRBV10-3 to TRBJ2-7; TRBD2 matches 13 bases. V shed 4 bases and J 0 bases; nucleotides not matched to a gene: 6. The germline V gene has CDR1 ENHRY and CDR2 SYGVKD. The length of the CDR3 is 17 residues. Here the CDR3 reads CAISGGTSGAYSYEQYF. The DNA for the CDR3 is TGTGCCATCAGTGGCGGGACTAGCGGGGCCTACTCCTACGAGCAGTACTTC.

This clonotype was found once. V usage is TRBV20-1 and J usage is TRBJ2-3; a weak D match, TRBD2 (5 bases). Germline V lookup: CDR1 DFQATT, CDR2 SNEGSKA (reference sequence). This CDR3 is built from 13 residues. Trimming stripped 5 bases from V and 0 bases from J, with 9 bases between. The CDR3 loop reads CSALGDSTDTQYF. The CDR3 DNA sequence: TGCAGTGCTTTGGGAGATAGCACAGATACGCAGTATTTT.

This clonotype was seen a few times. The chain couples TRBV20-1 to TRBJ1-6; a weak D match, TRBD1 (5 bases). V was clipped by 3 bases and J by 17 bases, with 17 bases between them. The germline V gene has CDR1 DFQATT and CDR2 SNEGSKA (reference sequence). The CDR3 loop spans 12 amino acids. The CDR3 region is CSASGGEMAIHF. As DNA, the CDR3 is TGCAGTGCTAGTGGAGGGGAAATGGCGATCCACTTT.

The V gene is TRBV15, the J gene TRBJ2-6; D is possibly TRBD1 (6 bases). The V gene lost 2 bases and the J gene lost 3 bases, with 11 bases spanning the gap. Germline V gene lookup returns CDR1 LNHNV and CDR2 YYDKDF (reference sequence). The CDR3 length is 16 residues. CDR3 nucleotides: TGTGCCACCAGCAGACCCGGACAGTTTGGGGCCAACGTCCTGACTTTC. Protein sequence: CATSRPGQFGANVLTF.

The CDR3 coding sequence is TGTGCCAGCAGCTTAGCCCCGACGACCCAAGAGACCCAGTACTTC. Encoded protein: CASSLAPTTQETQYF. The chain recombines TRBV7-2 with TRBJ2-5; D unclear. Trimming removed 0 bases at V and 1 base at J, with 9 bases between. Germline loops: CDR1 SGHTA, CDR2 FQGNSA. The CDR3 sequence is 15 residues long.

Remarks on this clonotype: A read error may account for a junction end that differs from germline. The rearrangement joins TRBV5-7 to TRBJ1-4; D possibly corresponds to TRBD1 (6 bases). TRBV5-7 is an open reading frame, and its role is uncertain. The length of the CDR3 is 15 residues. The CDR3 coding sequence is TGTGCCAGCGGCTTGTTACAGGGTGGGGATGAAAAACTGTTCTTT. Protein product: CASGLLQGGDEKLFF.

J is TRBJ1-2 and V is TRBV5-1; D unresolved. V lost 0 bases to trimming and J lost 5 bases, with 14 bases between them. This CDR3 is 15 amino acids long. The germline CDR1 and CDR2 sequences are SGHRS and YFSETQ. CDR3 amino acids: CASSLADSSWYGYTF. The CDR3 DNA sequence: TGCGCCAGCAGCTTGGCGGACTCCAGCTGGTATGGCTACACCTTC. The full variable domain, rest sourced from reference TRBV5-1 and TRBJ1-2, is KAGVTQTPRYLIKTRGQQVTLSCSPISGHRSVSWYQQTPGQGLQFLFEYFSETQRNKGNFPGRFSGRQFSNSRSEMNVSTLELGDSALYLCASSLADSSWYGYTFGSGTRLTVV.

The chain uses TRBV5-8 and TRBJ2-4; D gene ambiguous. This CDR3 comprises 15 residues. CDR1 and CDR2 from the germline V gene are SGHTS and YDEGEE. Trimming left V 2 bases short and J 0 bases short, with 9 bases between. The CDR3 reads CASSFGSVAKNIQYF. CDR3 nucleotide sequence: TGTGCCAGCAGCTTTGGTTCCGTAGCCAAAAACATTCAGTACTTC.

This clonotype was seen ten or more times. The rearrangement joins TRBV9 to TRBJ2-5; D might be TRBD2 (6 bases). With 0 bases removed from V and 1 base from J, the gap between germline ends came to 10 bases. This CDR3 has 15 amino acids. Looked up from germline, CDR1 is SGDLS and CDR2 is YYNGEE. CDR3 DNA: TGTGCCAGCAGCGTAGGCGGGGCCCCCCAAGAGACCCAGTACTTC. Protein product: CASSVGGAPQETQYF.

This clonotype was seen at least ten times. J is TRBJ2-1 and V is TRBV4-2, with D hard to call. CDR3 length: 15 residues. Germline V gene data show CDR1 as LGHNA and CDR2 as YNFKEQ. Trimming removed 2 bases at V and 3 bases at J, with 11 bases between. The CDR3 DNA reads as TGTGCCAGCAGCCAAAGTTTGTACCTCTACAATGAGCAGTTCTTC. It is translated as CASSQSLYLYNEQFF.

This clonotype was detected many times. This rearrangement joins TRBV7-8 to TRBJ2-7, with a tentative D call TRBD1 (6 bases). The CDR3 runs to 14 residues. In germline, CDR1 is SGHVS, CDR2 FQNEAQ. V was trimmed by 6 bases and J by 9 bases, leaving 21 bases between them. CDR3 DNA: TGTGCCAGCAGTCCAAAGGTCCACAGGGATGTGCAGTACTTC. This sequence encodes CASSPKVHRDVQYF.

This clonotype appeared a single time. The rearrangement links TRBV7-8 to TRBJ1-1; 8 bases match TRBD1. Trimming at V came to 5 bases and at J to 6 bases, leaving 8 bases not matched to a gene. Germline CDR1 SGHVS, CDR2 FQNEAQ. The CDR3 is 14 amino acids. The CDR3: CASSLRGRVAEAFF. For the CDR3, the DNA is TGTGCCAGCAGCCTCAGGGGGCGAGTGGCTGAAGCTTTCTTT.

The V and J genes are TRBV7-8 and TRBJ2-7, with 8 bases lining up with TRBD1. The ends lost 1 base at V and 0 bases at J; junction bases unmatched: 8. This CDR3 is 17 amino acids long. Germline values: CDR1 SGHVS, CDR2 FQNEAQ. The CDR3 nucleotides are TGTGCCAGCAGCTTAGTGGGGGCCGGGACAGGCTCCTACGAGCAGTACTTC. Translating it yields CASSLVGAGTGSYEQYF.

The chain combines TRBV7-9 with TRBJ2-7; 10 nucleotides agree with TRBD2. The CDR3 has 18 residues. Germline V gives CDR1 SEHNR, CDR2 FQNEAQ (reference sequence). After removal of 3 bases from V and 1 base from J, the junction contained 12 bases not matched to a gene. The CDR3 DNA reads as TGTGCCAGCAGCTTCCCCCTTAGCGGGGGGTCCGGGTCCTACGAGCAGTACTTC. Residues: CASSFPLSGGSGSYEQYF.

This rearrangement joins TRBV7-6 to TRBJ1-1, with TRBD1 as a possible D gene (5 bases). The CDR3 spans 14 residues. Trimming cost V 1 base and J 3 bases, with 9 bases left between them. The germline CDR1 and CDR2 sequences are SGHVS and FNYEAQ. CDR3 protein: CASSLGQGHTEAFF. The CDR3 DNA reads TGTGCCAGCAGCTTAGGTCAGGGCCACACTGAAGCTTTCTTT.

This rearrangement joins TRBV7-2 to TRBJ2-7, with unresolved D. The V gene lost 9 bases and the J gene lost 1 base, with 16 bases spanning the gap. CDR1 is SGHTA and CDR2 is FQGNSA in the germline V gene. This CDR3 contains 14 residues. CDR3 sequence (DNA): TGTGCCAGTAAACTGGATCCGCCGTCCTACGAGCAGTACTTC. This sequence encodes CASKLDPPSYEQYF. Supplemented by reference TRBV7-2 and TRBJ2-7, the full variable domain reads GAGVSQSPSNKVTEKGKDVELRCDPISGHTALYWYRQSLGQGLEFLIYFQGNSAPDKSGLPSDRFSAERTGGSVSTLTIQRTQQEDSAVYLCASKLDPPSYEQYFGPGTRLTVT.

This chain joins TRBV10-3 and TRBJ1-5, with 7 bases that match TRBD1. This CDR3 is built from 15 residues. With 4 bases clipped from V and 6 bases from J, the junction kept 9 bases outside the gene matches. Per the germline V gene, CDR1 is ENHRY and CDR2 is SYGVKD. CDR3 sequence reads: CAISAIEQGSQPQHF. CDR3 DNA sequence: TGTGCCATCAGTGCCATTGAACAGGGGTCTCAGCCCCAGCATTTT.

Worth noting for this clonotype: One end of the junction does not line up with germline, which may come from a read error. The rearrangement uses TRBV7-9 and TRBJ1-6; no firm D call. The CDR3 runs to 13 residues. Germline V gene sequence: CDR1 SEHNR, CDR2 FQNEAQ (reference sequence). The CDR3 region is CASSLDYNPPLHF. CDR3 coding DNA: TGTGCCAGCAGCTTAGATTATAATCCACCCCTCCACTTT.

The V call is TRBV20-1, the J call TRBJ2-1, with 12 bases lining up with TRBD2. The V and J ends lost 6 bases and 3 bases, in that order; junction bases with no gene match: 12. Germline CDR1 and CDR2: DFQATT and SNEGSKA (reference sequence). The CDR3 covers 17 residues. The CDR3 DNA follows: TGCAGTGCGTTGCTAGCGGGAGGGCCAGGGAGCTACAATGAGCAGTTCTTC. This sequence encodes CSALLAGGPGSYNEQFF.

This chain connects TRBV24-1 to TRBJ1-2; D remains ambiguous. Germline loops: CDR1 KGHDR, CDR2 SFDVKD. V was clipped by 2 bases and J by 5 bases, with 11 bases between them. CDR3 length: 14 residues. The CDR3 spells CATSDSGRTYGYTF. CDR3 DNA: TGTGCCACCAGTGATTCAGGCAGAACTTATGGCTACACCTTC.

The chain links TRBV5-1 to TRBJ2-2; TRBD2 aligns across 13 bases. CDR1 SGHRS and CDR2 YFSETQ come from the germline V gene. Trimming cost V 4 bases and J 4 bases; bases outside gene matches: 4. The CDR3 runs 16 residues. The CDR3 nucleotides are TGCGCCAGCAGCAAAGGGACTAGCGGGACCACCGGGGAGCTGTTTTTT. Its translation: CASSKGTSGTTGELFF.

This clonotype was counted many times. V and J are TRBV20-1 and TRBJ1-2; D unresolved. Trimming removed 4 bases from V and 6 bases from J, with 12 bases in between. CDR1 is DFQATT, CDR2 SNEGSKA, per germline (reference sequence). The CDR3 contains 12 residues. CDR3 bases: TGCAGTGCTATCCGTGGTTTAGATGGCTACACCTTC. Translating it yields CSAIRGLDGYTF.

This clonotype was seen at least ten times. The J gene is TRBJ1-5, the V gene TRBV20-1; D is perhaps TRBD1 (6 bases). V was shortened by 0 bases and J by 0 bases, with 9 bases between the two germline ends. Per the germline V gene, CDR1 is DFQATT and CDR2 is SNEGSKA (reference sequence). The CDR3 has 15 amino acids. The DNA for the CDR3 is TGCAGTGCTAGAGAGGGAGGGGGTAGCAATCAGCCCCAGCATTTT. It specifies CSAREGGGSNQPQHF.

This chain links TRBV7-2 with TRBJ1-1; D unresolved. CDR3 length equals 17 residues. Germline V gives CDR1 SGHTA, CDR2 FQGNSA. Trimming left V 1 base short and J 2 bases short, with 17 bases between. This CDR3 reads CASSLGPRGQRNTEAFF. The DNA of the CDR3 is TGTGCCAGCAGCTTAGGACCTCGTGGCCAACGAAACACTGAAGCTTTCTTT. The full variable domain, completed using reference TRBV7-2 and TRBJ1-1, is GAGVSQSPSNKVTEKGKDVELRCDPISGHTALYWYRQSLGQGLEFLIYFQGNSAPDKSGLPSDRFSAERTGGSVSTLTIQRTQQEDSAVYLCASSLGPRGQRNTEAFFGQGTRLTVV.

Only a few counts were recorded for this clonotype. The V gene is TRBV19, the J gene TRBJ2-7, with TRBD1 matching over 7 bases. J lost 2 bases, V lost 6 bases, and 4 bases had no gene match. Germline CDR1 reads LNHDA; CDR2 reads SQIVND (reference sequence). The CDR3 is 13 amino acids. CDR3 nucleotides: TGTGCCAGTAGCGAGACAGGGACCTACGAGCAGTACTTC. This sequence encodes CASSETGTYEQYF.

The rearrangement links TRBV25-1 to TRBJ1-6; D is perhaps TRBD1 (5 bases). With 4 bases removed from V and 7 bases from J, the gap between germline ends came to 11 bases. Germline lookup yields CDR1 MGHDK and CDR2 SYGVNS. The CDR3 runs to 14 residues. The CDR3 protein is CASSGQGWNSPLHF. CDR3 in DNA: TGTGCCAGCAGTGGGCAGGGTTGGAATTCACCCCTCCACTTT.

The chain couples TRBV2 to TRBJ1-4, with 7 nucleotides matching TRBD1. The V segment lost 6 bases and the J segment 8 bases; nucleotides outside the gene matches: 9. CDR1 and CDR2 (germline): SNHLY, FYNNEI. The length of the CDR3 is 14 residues. As DNA, the CDR3 is TGTGCCAGCAGCCTCGGCAGGGGGGGCGAAAAACTGTTTTTT. Amino acids: CASSLGRGGEKLFF.

This clonotype was detected many times. The chain is built from TRBV27 and TRBJ2-6, with 7 positions matching TRBD2. J gave up 1 base and V 2 bases, and 2 bases lay outside the gene matches. CDR1 is MNHEY, CDR2 SMNVEV, per germline (reference sequence). This CDR3 comprises 16 residues. This CDR3 is CASSLIGGSGANVLTF. The CDR3 region has the DNA TGTGCCAGCAGTTTAATCGGGGGGTCTGGGGCCAACGTCCTGACTTTC.

The chain joins TRBV7-8 to TRBJ2-3; 7 positions agree with TRBD1. The CDR3 consists of 17 residues. Looked up from germline, CDR1 is SGHVS and CDR2 is FQNEAQ. Losses at the gene ends were 5 bases for V and 6 bases for J; bases not matched to a gene: 17. The CDR3 protein is CASSPTRDRGFGDTQYF. As DNA, the CDR3 is TGTGCCAGCAGCCCTACTCGGGACAGAGGATTCGGGGATACGCAGTATTTT.